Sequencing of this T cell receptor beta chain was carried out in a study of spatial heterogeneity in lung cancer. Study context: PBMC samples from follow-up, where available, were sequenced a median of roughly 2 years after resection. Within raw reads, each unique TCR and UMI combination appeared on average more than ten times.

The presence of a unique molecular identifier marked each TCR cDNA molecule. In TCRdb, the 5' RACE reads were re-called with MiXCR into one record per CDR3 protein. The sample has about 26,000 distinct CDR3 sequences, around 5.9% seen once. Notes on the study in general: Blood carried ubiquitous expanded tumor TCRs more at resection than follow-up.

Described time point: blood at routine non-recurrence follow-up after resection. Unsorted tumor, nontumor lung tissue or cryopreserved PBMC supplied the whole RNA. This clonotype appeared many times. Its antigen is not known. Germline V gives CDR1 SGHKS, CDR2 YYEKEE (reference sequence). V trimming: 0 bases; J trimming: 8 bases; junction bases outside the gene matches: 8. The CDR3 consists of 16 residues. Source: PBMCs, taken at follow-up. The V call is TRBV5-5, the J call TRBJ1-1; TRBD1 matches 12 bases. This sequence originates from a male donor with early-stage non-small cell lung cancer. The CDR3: CASSLGGTGGTGEAFF. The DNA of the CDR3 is TGTGCCAGCAGCTTGGGTGGGACAGGGGGCACAGGCGAAGCTTTCTTT. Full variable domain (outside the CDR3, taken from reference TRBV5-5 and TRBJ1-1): DAGVTQSPTHLIKTRGQQVTLRCSPISGHKSVSWYQQVLGQGPQFIFQYYEKEERGRGNFPDRFSARQFPNYSSELNVNALLLGDSALYLCASSLGGTGGTGEAFFGQGTRLTVV.